The 12 T cell receptor beta chains presented below share a single source sample, sequenced in a study of PD-1 blockade in classical Hodgkin lymphoma. TCRdb's table, derived via immunoSEQ multiplex PCR, lists solely in-frame clones and lacks some. The sample records 98,000 or so clones, about 89% being singletons. Brentuximab vedotin exposure varied among the patients, all of whom had relapsed after autologous stem cell transplantation. The sequences come from peripheral blood mononuclear cells (PBMCs), collected before the second cycle of nivolumab. These receptors originate from a human donor with classical Hodgkin lymphoma.

V gene TRBV4-1 combines with J gene TRBJ2-7; D perhaps matches TRBD2 (6 bases). Per the germline V gene, CDR1 is MGHRA and CDR2 is YSYEKL. V gave up 3 bases and J gave up 1 base, with 10 bases separating them. CDR3 length: 14 amino acids. CDR3 sequence: CASSHPGRSYEQYF. The CDR3 coding sequence is TGCGCCAGCAGCCACCCGGGGAGGTCCTACGAGCAGTACTTC.

J is TRBJ1-4 and V is TRBV5-1, with unresolved D. The CDR3 loop spans 15 amino acids. V lost 0 bases to trimming and J lost 2 bases, with 8 bases between them. CDR1 is SGHRS and CDR2 is YFSETQ in the germline V gene. The CDR3 coding sequence is TGCGCCAGCAGCTTGGGGTTTGTCACTAATGAAAAACTGTTTTTT. Translating it yields CASSLGFVTNEKLFF.

DNA of the CDR3: TGTGCCAGCTCACCATGGACTAGCGGGGGAGTCACCGGGGAGCTGTTTTTT. It encodes CASSPWTSGGVTGELFF. The chain couples TRBV18 to TRBJ2-2; 13 bases align to TRBD2. This CDR3 contains 17 residues. In germline, CDR1 is KGHSH, CDR2 LQKENI. J was trimmed by 4 bases and V by 2 bases; bases with no gene match: 4.

The chain combines TRBV7-6 with TRBJ2-7; D possibly uses TRBD1 or TRBD2 (5 bases each). The CDR3 contains 14 residues. With 1 base removed from V and 6 bases from J, the gap between germline ends came to 13 bases. Per the germline V gene, CDR1 is SGHVS and CDR2 is FNYEAQ. In DNA, the CDR3 is TGTGCCAGCAGCTTAGGGTCGGGGCGGGTCGAGCAGTACTTC. Translation: CASSLGSGRVEQYF.

This sequence joins TRBV18 and TRBJ1-1; TRBD1 matches at 7 bases. The CDR3 is 15 residues long. J was trimmed by 0 bases and V by 8 bases; bases with no gene match: 9. Germline V gene sequence: CDR1 KGHSH, CDR2 LQKENI. CDR3 sequence: CASHRQGSLNTEAFF. Here the CDR3 DNA reads TGTGCCAGCCACCGACAGGGATCCCTGAACACTGAAGCTTTCTTT. Supplemented by reference TRBV18 and TRBJ1-1, the full variable domain reads NAGVMQNPRHLVRRRGQEARLRCSPMKGHSHVYWYRQLPEEGLKFMVYLQKENIIDESGMPKERFSAEFPKEGPSILRIQQVVRGDSAAYFCASHRQGSLNTEAFFGQGTRLTVV.

The V gene is TRBV19, the J gene TRBJ2-2; no reliable D call. Germline CDR1 reads LNHDA; CDR2 reads SQIVND (reference sequence). The CDR3 covers 14 residues. V was pared by 7 bases and J by 0 bases, with 9 bases between. The CDR3 bases are TGTGCCAGTATTGAGACTTCGAACACCGGGGAGCTGTTTTTT. This gives the protein CASIETSNTGELFF.

This chain uses TRBV12-5 with TRBJ2-2; 9 bases agree with TRBD1. CDR1 and CDR2 from the germline V gene are LGHNT and FRNRAP. CDR3 length: 15 residues. V lost 7 bases and J lost 1; bases outside the gene matches: 4. This CDR3 is CASVQDRGNTGELFF. The DNA for the CDR3 is TGTGCTAGTGTCCAGGACAGGGGGAACACCGGGGAGCTGTTTTTT.

The chain employs TRBV28 and TRBJ2-7; the D is unclear. The CDR3 sequence is 12 residues long. The germline V gene encodes CDR1 MDHEN and CDR2 SYDVKM. The V end was cut by 5 bases, the J end by 4 bases, with 9 bases between. The CDR3 spells CASSDWEYEQYF. The CDR3 DNA follows: TGTGCCAGCAGTGACTGGGAATACGAGCAGTACTTC.

The gene calls are TRBV7-9 and TRBJ1-1; 8 nucleotides align to TRBD1. Germline assignment: CDR1 SEHNR and CDR2 FQNEAQ (reference sequence). This CDR3 contains 13 residues. The ends lost 5 bases at V and 4 bases at J; junction bases unmatched: 3. This CDR3 reads CASSPTGGTEAFF. CDR3 nucleotides: TGTGCCAGCAGCCCCACAGGGGGCACTGAAGCTTTCTTT.

The chain is built from TRBV29-1 and TRBJ2-7, with TRBD1 matching 9 bases. V lost 3 bases and J lost 0; bases outside the gene matches: 6. This CDR3 has 15 residues. Germline CDR1 reads SQVTM; CDR2 reads ANQGSEA. In DNA, the CDR3 is TGCAGCGTTGAGTTAGGGGACAGGGCCTCCTACGAGCAGTACTTC. Translation gives CSVELGDRASYEQYF.

This rearrangement joins TRBV19 to TRBJ2-7, with no clear D. Germline CDR1 reads LNHDA; CDR2 reads SQIVND (reference sequence). The CDR3 length is 12 residues. V lost 7 bases and J lost 4, with 11 bases in between. CDR3 amino acids: CASMGSSYEQYF. Written as DNA, the CDR3 is TGTGCCAGTATGGGATCCTCTTACGAGCAGTACTTC.

The chain has TRBV4-3 and TRBJ2-7; D not resolved. CDR3 length: 13 residues. In germline, CDR1 is LGHNA, CDR2 YSLEER. The V end was cut by 0 bases, the J end by 3 bases, with 6 bases between. CDR3 nucleotides: TGCGCCAGCAGCCAAGATATGCGCTACGAGCAGTACTTC. It yields the protein CASSQDMRYEQYF.